This record concerns one TCR beta chain sequence. The data belong to a study of shared clonotypes between healthy human individuals. Here immunoSEQ multiplex PCR was the method, and the copy in TCRdb shows in-frame clones only, minus some. The table includes roughly 2.1 million clones, around 93% detected once. Terminally differentiated effector memory CD45RA+ cells were left out of the naive CD8 fraction, which was CD45RO-negative and positively selected for CCR7. Sequencing was carried out using naive CD8+ T cells from PBMCs. The source of this sequence is a man aged 18 to 30 in good health. Some clones in this sample may be carry-over from other donors' samples.

As DNA, the CDR3 is TGTGCCAGCAGGCCAATCGGGGACCCGAACACTGAAGCTTTCTTT. This codes for CASRPIGDPNTEAFF. The chain carries TRBV27 and TRBJ1-1; D possibly corresponds to TRBD1 (5 bases). Germline V gives CDR1 MNHEY, CDR2 SMNVEV (reference sequence). This CDR3 is 15 amino acids long. V lost 6 bases to trimming and J lost 1 base, with 15 bases between them.